The clone carrying this TCR beta chain was recorded at least ten times. Its antigen is unidentified. This record comes from a study of neurological immune-mediated disorders. Points from the study as a whole: None of the CDR3 amino acid sequences in expanded clones turned up in more than one subject, which points to private repertoires in all groups. Patients with HTLV-1-associated myelopathy had the highest level of TCR clonal expansion, whereas patients with multiple sclerosis had the lowest level, falling beneath the level found in healthy controls.

The cDNA was synthesized by means of template-switch 5'RACE, which was carried out with 10-nucleotide random UMIs. Using its own MiXCR run on the 5' RACE reads, TCRdb lists one record per CDR3 protein. This table holds 40,000 or so distinct CDR3 sequences, about 2.5% found once. After removal of 3 bases from V and 1 base from J, the junction contained 3 bases not matched to a gene. The CDR3 extends over 15 amino acids. CDR1 is SGDLS and CDR2 is YYNGEE in the germline V gene. The TCR originated in a man aged 45-65 years with multiple sclerosis. This chain joins TRBV9 and TRBJ2-5; 10 nucleotides line up with TRBD2. The sample consisted of PBMCs. The chain's CDR3 is CASSAGTSVQETQYF. Written as DNA, the CDR3 is TGTGCCAGCAGCGCCGGGACTAGCGTCCAAGAGACCCAGTACTTC. Supplemented by reference TRBV9 and TRBJ2-5, the full variable domain reads DSGVTQTPKHLITATGQRVTLRCSPRSGDLSVYWYQQSLDQGLQFLIQYYNGEERAKGNILERFSAQQFPDLHSELNLSSLELGDSALYFCASSAGTSVQETQYFGPGTRLLVL.